The clone carrying this T cell receptor (beta chain) showed up just once. Antigen: not known. This CDR3 region has 11 residues. Trimming stripped 3 bases from V and 9 bases from J, with 7 bases between. Germline V lookup: CDR1 SGDLS, CDR2 YYNGEE. PCR amplification relied on 60 Vbeta primers (plus 13 Jbeta primers). In the authors' workflow: Later work found around 72 million unique TCR beta chains, with around 10 million shared. Produced via immunoSEQ multiplex PCR; TCRdb's table is partial and in-frame only. The DNA was the basis for D and trimming; V, J and clone size are from that table. The sample lists over 200,000 clones, roughly 82% occurring once. This sample is part of a study of cytomegalovirus exposure and HLA in healthy donors. Study conclusions and caveats: Excluded: some indistinguishable V segments such as TRBV6-2 and TRBV6-3. A few of the chains that were CMV-associated were confirmed in vitro to be specific for CMV antigens. Segments of the TCR beta V type were, in most cases, productive about 87% or about 30% of the time in an earlier analysis.

The J gene is TRBJ1-3, the V gene TRBV9; no clear D gene. The sequence was obtained from a man aged 35 to 55 in good health and CMV-seropositive. Sequencing was carried out using PBMCs. The CDR3 loop is CASSEAGTIYF. As DNA, the CDR3 is TGTGCCAGCAGCGAGGCGGGCACCATATATTTT. Drawing the rest from reference TRBV9 and TRBJ1-3, the complete variable domain is DSGVTQTPKHLITATGQRVTLRCSPRSGDLSVYWYQQSLDQGLQFLIQYYNGEERAKGNILERFSAQQFPDLHSELNLSSLELGDSALYFCASSEAGTIYFGEGSWLTVV.